The TCR beta chain under discussion was sequenced for a study of blood T cell repertoires in COVID-19. Only in-frame clones appear in the TCRdb table, and some are missing; sequencing was by immunoSEQ multiplex PCR. The sample lists approximately 230,000 clones, just over 85% occurring once. Germline CDR1 SGHAT, CDR2 FQNNGV. J gave up 0 bases and V 5 bases, and 3 bases lay outside the gene matches. This CDR3 has 16 amino acids. Across 24 US areas, participants ranged in age from about 18 to 100 years. Donors were grouped by their self-reported clinical history. The chain is built from TRBV11-2 and TRBJ2-2; 10 positions agree with TRBD1. This TCR came from a woman aged 50 to 60 with acute COVID-19. Sequences were obtained from PBMCs or T cells enriched from blood (not recorded which). The CDR3 nucleotides read TGTGCCAGCAGCCCCGGGACAGGGGCGAACACCGGGGAGCTGTTTTTT. Its protein product is CASSPGTGANTGELFF.